Many counts were recorded for the clone carrying this TCR beta chain. Its antigen is not identified. The record originates from a study of spatial heterogeneity in lung cancer. Study-level background: Fewer alpha-chain than beta-chain sequences were consistently detected. Combinations of a unique TCR and a UMI were tallied in raw reads, and on average each appeared more than ten times. Points from the study as a whole: Ubiquitous expanded tumor TCRs surfaced in blood more at resection than they did at follow-up.

Germline lookup yields CDR1 MGHRA and CDR2 YSYEKL. The CDR3 has 15 residues. V gave up 5 bases and J gave up 7 bases, with 18 bases separating them. As to time point: blood at routine non-recurrence follow-up after resection. The sequenced material consisted of unsorted whole RNA from tumor, nontumor lung or frozen PBMC. Every molecule of TCR cDNA had its own unique molecular identifier. MiXCR, run by TCRdb on the 5' RACE reads, gives a single entry per CDR3 protein. The data hold about 120,000 distinct CDR3 sequences, with 12% observed a single time. The chain uses TRBV4-1 and TRBJ2-1, with a possible D match to TRBD2 (6 bases). This TCR derives from a male donor with early-stage non-small cell lung cancer. The sequences come from PBMCs, collected at follow-up. CDR3 amino acids: CASSGGVFGTNEQFF. CDR3 DNA sequence: TGCGCCAGCAGCGGAGGGGTCTTCGGTACGAATGAGCAGTTCTTC.